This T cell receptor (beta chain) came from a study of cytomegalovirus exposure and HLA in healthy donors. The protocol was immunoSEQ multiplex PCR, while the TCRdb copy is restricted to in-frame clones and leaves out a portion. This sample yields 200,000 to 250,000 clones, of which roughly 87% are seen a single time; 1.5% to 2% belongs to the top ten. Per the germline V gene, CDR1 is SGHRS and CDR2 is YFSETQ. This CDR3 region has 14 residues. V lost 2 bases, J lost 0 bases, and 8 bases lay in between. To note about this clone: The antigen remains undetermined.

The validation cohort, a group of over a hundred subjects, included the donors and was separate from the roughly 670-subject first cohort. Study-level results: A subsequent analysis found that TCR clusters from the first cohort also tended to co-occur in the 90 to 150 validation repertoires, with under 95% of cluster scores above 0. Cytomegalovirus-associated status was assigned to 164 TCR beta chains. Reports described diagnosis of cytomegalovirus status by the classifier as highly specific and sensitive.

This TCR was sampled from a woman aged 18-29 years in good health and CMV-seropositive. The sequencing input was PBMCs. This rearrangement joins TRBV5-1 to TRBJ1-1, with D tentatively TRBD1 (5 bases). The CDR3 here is CASSLNRLNTEAFF. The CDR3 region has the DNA TGCGCCAGCAGCTTAAACAGGTTGAACACTGAAGCTTTCTTT.